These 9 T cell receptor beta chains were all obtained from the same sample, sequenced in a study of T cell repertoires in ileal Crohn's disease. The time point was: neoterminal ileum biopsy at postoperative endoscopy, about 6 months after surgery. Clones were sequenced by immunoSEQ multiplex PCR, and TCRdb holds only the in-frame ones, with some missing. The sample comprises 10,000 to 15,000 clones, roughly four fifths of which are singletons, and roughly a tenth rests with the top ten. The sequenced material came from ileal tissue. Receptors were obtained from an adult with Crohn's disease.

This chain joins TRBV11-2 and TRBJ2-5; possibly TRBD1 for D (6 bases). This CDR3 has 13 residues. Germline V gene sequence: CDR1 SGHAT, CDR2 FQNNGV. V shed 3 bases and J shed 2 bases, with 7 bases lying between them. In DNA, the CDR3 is TGTGCCAGCAGCTTGGGACAACAAGAGACCCAGTACTTC. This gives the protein CASSLGQQETQYF.

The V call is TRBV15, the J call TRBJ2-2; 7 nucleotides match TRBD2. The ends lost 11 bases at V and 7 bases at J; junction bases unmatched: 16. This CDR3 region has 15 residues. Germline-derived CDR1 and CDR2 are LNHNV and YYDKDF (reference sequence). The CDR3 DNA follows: TGTGCCGCGAGTAGGGGCGGGAGTAATGGCGGGGAGCTGTTTTTT. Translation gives CAASRGGSNGGELFF.

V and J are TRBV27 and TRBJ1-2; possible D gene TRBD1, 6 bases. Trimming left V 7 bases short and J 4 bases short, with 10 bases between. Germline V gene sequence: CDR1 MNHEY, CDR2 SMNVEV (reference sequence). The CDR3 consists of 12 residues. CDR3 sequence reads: CASKGQPYGYTF. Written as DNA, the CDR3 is TGTGCCAGCAAAGGACAGCCCTATGGCTACACCTTC.

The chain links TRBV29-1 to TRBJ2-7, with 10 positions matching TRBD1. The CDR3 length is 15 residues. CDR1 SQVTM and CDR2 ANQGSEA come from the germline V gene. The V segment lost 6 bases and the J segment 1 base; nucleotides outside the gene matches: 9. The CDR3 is CSVITGQGVSYEQYF. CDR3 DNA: TGCAGCGTCATTACCGGACAGGGGGTTTCCTACGAGCAGTACTTC.

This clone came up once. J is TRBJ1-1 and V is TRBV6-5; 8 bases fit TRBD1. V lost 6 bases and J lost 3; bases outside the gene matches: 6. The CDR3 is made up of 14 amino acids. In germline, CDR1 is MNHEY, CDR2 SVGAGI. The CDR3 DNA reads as TGTGCCAGCAGCCGACAGGGGAGGGACACTGAAGCTTTCTTT. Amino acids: CASSRQGRDTEAFF.

CDR3 in amino acids: CASSFGLAGGFQETQYF. For the CDR3, the DNA is TGCGCCAGCAGCTTCGGACTAGCGGGGGGCTTTCAAGAGACCCAGTACTTC. V usage is TRBV5-1 and J usage is TRBJ2-5; the match to TRBD2 covers 14 bases. In germline, CDR1 is SGHRS, CDR2 YFSETQ. V gave up 2 bases and J gave up 2 bases; unmatched junction bases: 5. CDR3 length: 17 residues.

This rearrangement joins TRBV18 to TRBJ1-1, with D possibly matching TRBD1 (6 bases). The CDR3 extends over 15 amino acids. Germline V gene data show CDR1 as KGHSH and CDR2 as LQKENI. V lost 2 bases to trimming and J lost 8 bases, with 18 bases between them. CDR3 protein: CASSPFRDTTEEAFF. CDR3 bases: TGTGCCAGCTCACCATTCCGGGACACGACGGAAGAAGCTTTCTTT. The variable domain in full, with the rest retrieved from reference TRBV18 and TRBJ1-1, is NAGVMQNPRHLVRRRGQEARLRCSPMKGHSHVYWYRQLPEEGLKFMVYLQKENIIDESGMPKERFSAEFPKEGPSILRIQQVVRGDSAAYFCASSPFRDTTEEAFFGQGTRLTVV.

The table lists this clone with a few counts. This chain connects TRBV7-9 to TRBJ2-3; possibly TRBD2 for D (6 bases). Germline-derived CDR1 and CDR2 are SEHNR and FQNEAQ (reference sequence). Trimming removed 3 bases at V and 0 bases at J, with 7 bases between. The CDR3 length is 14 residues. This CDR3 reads CASSFGTSTDTQYF. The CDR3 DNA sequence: TGTGCCAGCAGCTTTGGGACTAGCACAGATACGCAGTATTTT.

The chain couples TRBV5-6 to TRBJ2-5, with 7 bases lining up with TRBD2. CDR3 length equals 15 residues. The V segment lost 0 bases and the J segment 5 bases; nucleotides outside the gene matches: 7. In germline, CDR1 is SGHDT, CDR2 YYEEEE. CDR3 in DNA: TGTGCCAGCAGCTTGGCCTTAGCGGGTATGGAGACCCAGTACTTC. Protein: CASSLALAGMETQYF.